This TCR beta chain emerged from a study of naive and memory T cell subsets. An equimolar mix of two oligonucleotides served as the beta constant-region primer for TRBC1 and TRBC2. Four rounds of PCR amplified the ligated cDNA using nested alpha and beta constant-region primers plus SP2. TCRdb called the UMI-ligation and nested PCR reads again in MiXCR, with one record for every CDR3 protein. Of some 22,000 distinct CDR3 sequences listed, roughly 9.6% are singletons. The germline V gene has CDR1 SGDLS and CDR2 YYNGEE. The V segment lost 0 bases and the J segment 2 bases; nucleotides outside the gene matches: 6. CDR3 size: 17 residues. Sequential positive selection took CD4 T cells first, then CD8 T cells.

The gene calls are TRBV9 and TRBJ2-3; 10 bases line up with TRBD2. The clonotype originates from a human donor in good health. Sequenced: central memory CD8+ T cells from blood. The CDR3 reads CASSVGPSGRSTDTQYF. The CDR3 bases are TGTGCCAGCAGCGTAGGCCCTAGCGGGAGATCCACAGATACGCAGTATTTT.